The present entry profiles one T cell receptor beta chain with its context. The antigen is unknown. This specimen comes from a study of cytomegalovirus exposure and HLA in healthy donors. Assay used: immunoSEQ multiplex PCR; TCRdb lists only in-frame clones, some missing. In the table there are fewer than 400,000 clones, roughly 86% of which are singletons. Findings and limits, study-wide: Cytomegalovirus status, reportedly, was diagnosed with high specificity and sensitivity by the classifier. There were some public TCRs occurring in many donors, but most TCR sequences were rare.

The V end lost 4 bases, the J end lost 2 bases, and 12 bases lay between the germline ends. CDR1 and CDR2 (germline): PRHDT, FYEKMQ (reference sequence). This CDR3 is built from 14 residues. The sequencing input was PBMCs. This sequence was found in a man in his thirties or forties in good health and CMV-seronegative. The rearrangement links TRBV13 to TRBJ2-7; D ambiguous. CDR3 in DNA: TGTGCCAGCAGCTCTGGGTACAGTACCTACGAGCAGTACTTC. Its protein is CASSSGYSTYEQYF.